This record looks at one TCR beta chain sequence and its context. Its antigen is unknown. Base-call qualities are not available, and no considerably larger clone is one nucleotide away. The sample belongs to a study of cytomegalovirus exposure and HLA in healthy donors (dated by TCRdb to about 2017). Study-wide context: In an earlier analysis of approximately 640 of the donors, roughly 300 Gb of sequence data and approximately 100 million unique TCR beta sequences from roughly 190 million T cells were reported. An early release that covered several hundred HLA-typed donors contained approximately 320 gigabases of sequencing data and about 84 million unique TCR sequences. Of the roughly 410 genotyped donors, roughly 80% were placed in the genetic ancestry cluster associated with self-reported Caucasian donors. The aim of the study was to test whether cataloging public T cell receptors could identify signatures of past pathogen exposure. The study used immunosequencing to profile the T cell repertoires of some 600 subjects and linked those repertoires to cytomegalovirus serostatus. Along with the roughly 610-subject first cohort, a separate validation cohort of approximately 110 different subjects was used. To predict cytomegalovirus infection status, the study combined high-throughput TCR immunosequencing, statistical association of individual TCRs with disease status, and machine learning. A later analysis re-analyzed previously published TCR beta repertoires from 600 to 850 donors and added high-resolution HLA genotyping to study TCR occurrence patterns. The later analysis used no new phenotypic data to find candidate immune exposures, relying instead on TCR beta sequences and their occurrence across donors. In an earlier analysis of roughly 540 of the donors, high-throughput TCR beta sequencing was used to judge whether each TCR beta V gene segment behaved as functional or pseudogenic. Donor age, sex, ethnicity and CMV serostatus were compiled together with the repertoire data. A later genetic analysis used genome-wide SNP genotypes for about three fifths of the 666 donors, treating that subset as a discovery cohort. Every discovery cohort repertoire had been produced on one sequencing platform. Class I and class II HLA loci were covered by the typing at four-digit resolution. Typing coverage varied by locus: about 620-630 donors for A, B, C, DRB1 and DQB1; roughly 520 for DQA1; over 600 for DPA1; under 490 for DPB1. Several DR-DQ haplotypes were handled as single units for association and clustering, since linkage in the cohort was strong. Among around 400 genotyped donors of the cohort, an average of around 250,000 unique TCR beta nucleotide sequences was sequenced per donor, of which approximately 18% were non-productive.

In total, over 600 healthy bone marrow donors made up the cohort. Cohort members were all nominally healthy when sampled, although unrecorded immune exposures were likely present. The donor tested CMV seropositive, placing the donor among the 289 seropositive members of the cohort. A peripheral blood sample was collected from each donor, and TCR beta sequencing was performed on peripheral blood mononuclear cells. Genomic DNA extraction from the blood cell samples was performed with the Qiagen DNeasy Blood Extraction Kit. Deletion took 1 base off V and 3 bases off J, with a span of 4 bases between the germline ends. Including cysteine and phenylalanine, the CDR3 has 12 amino acids. Kept here is only the CDR3 DNA, which spans 36 bases and is read in frame from base 1. The germline V gene encodes CDR1 SGHTA and CDR2 FQGNSA. The library was made by the immunoSEQ multiplex PCR assay. For the multiplex PCR, a mixture combining 60 forward primers for TCR Vbeta segments and 13 reverse primers for TCR Jbeta segments was used. A multiplex PCR assay on genomic DNA amplified the CDR3 region of rearranged TCR beta genes. Amplified TCR beta libraries were sequenced as 87-base-pair reads on the Illumina HiSeq System. In the original analysis: In a later analysis, tens of millions of unique TCR beta chains were counted across the roughly 610 repertoires, and roughly 11 million of these chains were shared by at least two donors. To remove PCR and sequencing errors, raw reads were error-corrected and collapsed into unique sequences using a nearest-neighbor algorithm that merged closely related sequences. V, D and J gene segments were assigned by aligning CDR3 sequences to IMGT reference sequences. For a sequence to be retained, a match of at least six nucleotides was required to both a V gene segment and a J gene segment. Rearrangements were classified as productive when the CDR3 lacked stop codons and remained in frame with V and J, and all other rearrangements were classified as non-productive. CDR3 was defined by IMGT convention, running from the second conserved V-encoded cysteine to the conserved J-encoded phenylalanine. The earlier analysis of fewer than 750 of the donors excluded sequences that lacked an unambiguous match to a single V gene segment. An earlier analysis of roughly 590 of the donors called V segments functional above 56.7% productive rearrangements and segregating when the between-donor standard deviation exceeded 5%. A statistical classification framework was built to diagnose cytomegalovirus status from the catalog of TCR beta chain sequences. A later analysis assigned V and J genes by comparing TCR nucleotide sequences with IMGT/GENE-DB human TR gene sequences. In a later analysis, CDR3 sequences and most-parsimonious VDJ recombination scenarios were assigned using the TCRdist pipeline. In a later analysis, each TCR beta chain was defined by its CDR3 amino acid sequence together with its V-gene family, and reads lacking a unique V-gene family were excluded. A later analysis removed several hundred highly shared, low-generation-probability nucleotide sequences to deal with suspected cross-contamination and a sequencing artifact. In a later analysis, a clonal expansion index for each public chain was calculated from normalized within-repertoire ranks of inferred template counts. A later analysis computed generation probabilities with a VDJ recombination model fitted to out-of-frame rearrangements, and checked the results against IGoR. In a later analysis, TCR-TCR, TCR-HLA and TCR-CMV co-occurrence was scored with hypergeometric tests, and a repertoire-size bias correction was applied to TCR pairs. In a later analysis, false discovery rates were estimated by permuting HLA or CMV assignments 20 times. In a later analysis, co-occurring TCRs were grouped with DBSCAN, and TCRdist sequence similarity was added when clustering was performed within HLA-allele-positive subsets. Repertoires with fewer than 30,000 or more than 120,000 public chains, plus five repertoires with anomalous nucleotide sharing, were excluded from co-occurrence clustering. TCRdb limited this immuneACCESS table to in-frame rearrangements with V and J called. A share of clones is missing; checked studies link under half to unresolved V genes, and the rest is unexplained. V and J calls plus clone size are reproduced from that table; the DNA served to infer D and trimming. The sample profile shows under 130,000 clones; roughly 80% of them were found once. Clones ranked in the top ten supply 6.9% of the sample.

The paper's findings and limits, for the study overall: The earlier analysis of about 600 of the donors excluded some 15 rarely observed V segments, including chromosome 9 orphons, because counts were too low. According to a later genetic analysis, donors in an Asian-associated ancestry cluster had fewer N-insertions in productive TCRs than the approximately 630-donor mean. The cohort was sequenced for TCR beta chains only, and without alpha or paired-chain data the features that could be detected were limited. In a later analysis, HLA-associated TCR beta chains showed more clonal expansion and lower generation probabilities than non-associated chains that were equally common. A further reported finding was that TCR beta sequences accurately predicted the HLA-A and HLA-B alleles for most subjects in the first cohort. Roughly uniform sequencing depth across donors was assumed in presence/absence analyses, although this assumption may not hold. Correlated functional status among segregating V segments might reflect linkage disequilibrium, but an unknown experimental factor could not be ruled out. In an earlier analysis of fewer than 700 of the donors, most TCR beta V segments appeared in productive rearrangements about 87% or about 30% of the time, broadly matching IMGT annotations. The only immune exposure information available for the cohort was CMV serostatus. According to a later analysis, most CMV-associated TCR beta chains appeared to be HLA-restricted, and the HLA associations seemed to be driven largely by CMV exposure. When HLA alleles, especially DR and DQ, strongly co-occurred, attributing TCR associations to individual alleles was difficult. Because the 87-base-pair reads could not distinguish some IMGT-functional V segments, including TRBV6-2 and TRBV6-3, those segments were excluded. Specific HLA alleles were associated with over 15,000 TCR beta sequences at a false discovery rate of 0.05 in a later analysis. According to a later analysis, TCR association rates differed among HLA loci, with DRB1 alleles showing the most associated TCRs and HLA-C alleles showing the fewest. In vitro tests confirmed that three of the cytomegalovirus-associated TCR beta chains recognize cytomegalovirus antigens. Cytomegalovirus status was reported to be diagnosed by the classifier with high specificity and sensitivity in both the original and validation cohorts. According to a later analysis, parvovirus B19, influenza, CMV and Epstein-Barr virus appeared linked to several top co-occurrence clusters. A group of highly shared sequence variants was considered likely to be a technical artifact of the sequencing pipeline. A later genetic analysis associated a missense DCLRE1C variant with V-gene and J-gene trimming of TCR beta chains, and an independent cohort replicated the association. Because HLA typing was unavailable for some donors at each locus, only the typed subset was used in association tests. In the study, 164 TCR beta chains were listed as associated with cytomegalovirus. The authors suggested that the approach could potentially be generalized to other disease states and immunological phenotypes. Most TCR sequences were seen in very few donors, while some public TCRs were found in many individuals.

Recombination connected TRBV7-2 to TRBJ2-7; the D gene cannot be named for sure. The TCR was taken from a man aged 30 to 39 in good health and CMV-seropositive. The source material was PBMCs. The nucleotide sequence is TGTGCCAGCAGCTTAGGCAGCTACGAGCAGTACTTC. Its protein is CASSLGSYEQYF.